Following are 16 T cell receptor beta chains from one sample sequenced in a study of blood T cell repertoires in COVID-19. TCRdb's copy holds only in-frame clones and misses some; the assay was immunoSEQ multiplex PCR. This sample carries roughly 240,000 clones, about 82% of them seen once, and the ten largest clones take about 6%. The sample taken for sequencing was peripheral blood. The source is a woman older than 75 with COVID-19, enrolled during active disease.

V gene TRBV19 combines with J gene TRBJ1-6; D might be TRBD1 (5 bases). Germline V gene sequence: CDR1 LNHDA, CDR2 SQIVND (reference sequence). The CDR3 is 14 residues long. V was clipped by 5 bases and J by 9 bases, with 14 bases between them. CDR3 nucleotide sequence: TGTGCCAGTAGTTCCGGGACTGAACTTTCACCCCTCCACTTT. This encodes CASSSGTELSPLHF. The variable domain in full, completed from reference TRBV19 and TRBJ1-6, reads DGGITQSPKYLFRKEGQNVTLSCEQNLNHDAMYWYRQDPGQGLRLIYYSQIVNDFQKGDIAEGYSVSREKKESFPLTVTSAQKNPTAFYLCASSSGTELSPLHFGNGTRLTVT.

This chain links TRBV3-1 (or the pseudogene TRBV3-2) with TRBJ2-6, with TRBD1 identical over 9 bases. This CDR3 is built from 17 residues. The J segment lost 2 bases and the V segment lost 7 bases, leaving 9 bases of the junction unmatched. The germline CDR1 and CDR2 sequences are LGHDT and YNNKEL (reference sequence). CDR3 nucleotides: TGTGCCAGCACCCCAACAGGGGGCCGCCCTGGGGCCAACGTCCTGACTTTC. Protein product: CASTPTGGRPGANVLTF.

The V gene is TRBV18, the J gene TRBJ1-1, with D possibly TRBD1 on 6 matching bases. This CDR3 spans 16 amino acids. Germline V gene lookup returns CDR1 KGHSH and CDR2 LQKENI. The germline V and J ends were trimmed by 1 base and 0 bases, with 12 bases remaining between them. The CDR3 coding sequence is TGTGCCAGCTCACCACTTTCAGGGACAATGAACACTGAAGCTTTCTTT. Translated: CASSPLSGTMNTEAFF. The entire variable domain, with the rest obtained from reference TRBV18 and TRBJ1-1, is as follows: NAGVMQNPRHLVRRRGQEARLRCSPMKGHSHVYWYRQLPEEGLKFMVYLQKENIIDESGMPKERFSAEFPKEGPSILRIQQVVRGDSAAYFCASSPLSGTMNTEAFFGQGTRLTVV.

The chain couples TRBV6-1 to TRBJ2-7; D gene uncertain. Germline V gives CDR1 MNHNS, CDR2 SASEGT. The CDR3 spans 13 residues. Trimming took off 2 bases at V and 3 bases at J, with 8 bases between the two ends. The CDR3 DNA follows: TGTGCCAGCAGTGAATCGGTCGGCTACGAGCAGTACGTC. Protein sequence: CASSESVGYEQYV.

CDR3 DNA: TGTGCCATCAGTAGTACAGGTAATTCACCCCTCCACTTT. As protein: CAISSTGNSPLHF. The genes are TRBV10-3 and TRBJ1-6, with D perhaps TRBD1 (5 bases). From germline, CDR1 is ENHRY and CDR2 SYGVKD. V was cut by 5 bases and J by 6 bases, with 8 bases left in between. CDR3 length: 13 residues.

This chain joins TRBV6-5 and TRBJ2-7; 11 bases align to TRBD1. The CDR3 has 13 residues. Looked up from germline, CDR1 is MNHEY and CDR2 is SVGAGI. V lost 5 bases, J lost 7 bases, and 4 bases stayed unmatched. CDR3 nucleotides: TGTGCCAGCAGTCAGGACAGGGGGCGGGAGCAGTACGTC. Encoded protein: CASSQDRGREQYV.

The chain employs TRBV7-9 and TRBJ2-7; 7 bases align to TRBD1. CDR3 size: 13 residues. CDR1 and CDR2 (germline): SEHNR, FQNEAQ (reference sequence). The J segment lost 6 bases and the V segment lost 3 bases, leaving 5 bases of the junction unmatched. CDR3 in DNA: TGTGCCAGCAGCTTGGGACAGCCCTTCGAGCAGTACTTC. Encoded protein: CASSLGQPFEQYF.

In this sample, this clone turned up once. The chain couples TRBV5-5 to TRBJ1-1; 8 nucleotides match TRBD1. Germline CDR1 is SGHKS and CDR2 is YYEKEE (reference sequence). J was trimmed by 5 bases and V by 2 bases; bases with no gene match: 5. This CDR3 is 14 amino acids long. CDR3 residues: CASSFQDRVTEAFF. The CDR3 coding sequence is TGTGCCAGCAGCTTCCAGGACAGGGTAACTGAAGCTTTCTTT.

J is TRBJ1-2 and V is TRBV18; no reliable D call. This CDR3 has 14 amino acids. Deletions cut 6 bases from V and 4 bases from J, with 15 bases between. Germline CDR1 is KGHSH and CDR2 is LQKENI. CDR3 region: CASSQNDMSYGYTF. The CDR3 region has the DNA TGTGCCAGCTCCCAAAACGACATGTCCTATGGCTACACCTTC. Variable domain in full (rest from reference TRBV18 and TRBJ1-2): NAGVMQNPRHLVRRRGQEARLRCSPMKGHSHVYWYRQLPEEGLKFMVYLQKENIIDESGMPKERFSAEFPKEGPSILRIQQVVRGDSAAYFCASSQNDMSYGYTFGSGTRLTVV.

The rearrangement joins TRBV29-1 to TRBJ1-1; D might be TRBD1 (6 bases). Trimming pared 5 bases from V and 2 bases from J, leaving 15 bases between. The CDR3 has 14 residues. Per germline, CDR1 SQVTM and CDR2 ANQGSEA. CDR3 DNA: TGCAGCGTTAAATACAGGGAGAGAAACACTGAAGCTTTCTTT. Translation gives CSVKYRERNTEAFF.

The chain uses TRBV6-2 or TRBV6-3 and TRBJ1-5; D gene ambiguous. There are 13 residues in the CDR3. V was shortened by 2 bases and J by 5 bases, with 7 bases between the two germline ends. CDR1 and CDR2 from the germline V gene are MNHEY and SVGEGT. This CDR3 reads CASSYLSYQPQHF. The CDR3 DNA is TGTGCCAGCAGTTACCTGTCGTATCAGCCCCAGCATTTT.

The chain combines TRBV19 with TRBJ1-6, with 8 bases aligning to TRBD1. The V gene's germline CDR1 is LNHDA and CDR2 SQIVND (reference sequence). With 5 bases clipped from V and 8 bases from J, the junction kept 5 bases outside the gene matches. This CDR3 spans 14 amino acids. As DNA, the CDR3 is TGTGCCAGTAGTCTCGGACAGGGCCATTCACCCCTCCACTTT. This codes for CASSLGQGHSPLHF.

Remarks on this clone: Different DNA sequences within this sample yield the same CDR3. The chain employs TRBV18 and TRBJ1-2, with TRBD1 matching 8 bases. The length of the CDR3 is 14 residues. V lost 1 base, J lost 3 bases, and 1 base stayed unmatched. Germline lookup yields CDR1 KGHSH and CDR2 LQKENI. The CDR3 here is CASSPQTGDYGYTF. In nucleotides, the CDR3 is TGTGCCAGCTCACCACAGACAGGGGACTATGGCTACACCTTC.

This clone was detected only once. The V call is TRBV18, the J call TRBJ1-6; TRBD1 is a possible D gene (6 bases). The CDR3 length is 15 residues. V was shortened by 0 bases and J by 11 bases, with 14 bases between the two germline ends. In germline, CDR1 is KGHSH, CDR2 LQKENI. CDR3 in amino acids: CASSPPDGRGTPLHF. In nucleotides, the CDR3 is TGTGCCAGCTCACCACCGGACGGCAGGGGAACACCCCTCCACTTT.

This clone came up a few times. The J gene is TRBJ1-2, the V gene TRBV27, with a weak D call TRBD1 (5 bases). CDR3 length equals 15 residues. The germline V gene has CDR1 MNHEY and CDR2 SMNVEV (reference sequence). V shed 4 bases and J shed 2 bases, with 14 bases lying between them. The CDR3 region is CASSSPSGGNYGYTF. As DNA, the CDR3 is TGTGCCAGCAGTTCACCCTCTGGGGGGAACTATGGCTACACCTTC.

This clone came up a few times. The V gene is TRBV19, the J gene TRBJ1-2; 8 nucleotides line up with TRBD1. This CDR3 has 15 amino acids. The V segment lost 2 bases and the J segment 3 bases; nucleotides outside the gene matches: 5. Germline assignment: CDR1 LNHDA and CDR2 SQIVND (reference sequence). The CDR3 spells CASSISPTGDYGYTF. CDR3 sequence (DNA): TGTGCCAGTAGTATATCCCCGACAGGGGACTATGGCTACACCTTC.